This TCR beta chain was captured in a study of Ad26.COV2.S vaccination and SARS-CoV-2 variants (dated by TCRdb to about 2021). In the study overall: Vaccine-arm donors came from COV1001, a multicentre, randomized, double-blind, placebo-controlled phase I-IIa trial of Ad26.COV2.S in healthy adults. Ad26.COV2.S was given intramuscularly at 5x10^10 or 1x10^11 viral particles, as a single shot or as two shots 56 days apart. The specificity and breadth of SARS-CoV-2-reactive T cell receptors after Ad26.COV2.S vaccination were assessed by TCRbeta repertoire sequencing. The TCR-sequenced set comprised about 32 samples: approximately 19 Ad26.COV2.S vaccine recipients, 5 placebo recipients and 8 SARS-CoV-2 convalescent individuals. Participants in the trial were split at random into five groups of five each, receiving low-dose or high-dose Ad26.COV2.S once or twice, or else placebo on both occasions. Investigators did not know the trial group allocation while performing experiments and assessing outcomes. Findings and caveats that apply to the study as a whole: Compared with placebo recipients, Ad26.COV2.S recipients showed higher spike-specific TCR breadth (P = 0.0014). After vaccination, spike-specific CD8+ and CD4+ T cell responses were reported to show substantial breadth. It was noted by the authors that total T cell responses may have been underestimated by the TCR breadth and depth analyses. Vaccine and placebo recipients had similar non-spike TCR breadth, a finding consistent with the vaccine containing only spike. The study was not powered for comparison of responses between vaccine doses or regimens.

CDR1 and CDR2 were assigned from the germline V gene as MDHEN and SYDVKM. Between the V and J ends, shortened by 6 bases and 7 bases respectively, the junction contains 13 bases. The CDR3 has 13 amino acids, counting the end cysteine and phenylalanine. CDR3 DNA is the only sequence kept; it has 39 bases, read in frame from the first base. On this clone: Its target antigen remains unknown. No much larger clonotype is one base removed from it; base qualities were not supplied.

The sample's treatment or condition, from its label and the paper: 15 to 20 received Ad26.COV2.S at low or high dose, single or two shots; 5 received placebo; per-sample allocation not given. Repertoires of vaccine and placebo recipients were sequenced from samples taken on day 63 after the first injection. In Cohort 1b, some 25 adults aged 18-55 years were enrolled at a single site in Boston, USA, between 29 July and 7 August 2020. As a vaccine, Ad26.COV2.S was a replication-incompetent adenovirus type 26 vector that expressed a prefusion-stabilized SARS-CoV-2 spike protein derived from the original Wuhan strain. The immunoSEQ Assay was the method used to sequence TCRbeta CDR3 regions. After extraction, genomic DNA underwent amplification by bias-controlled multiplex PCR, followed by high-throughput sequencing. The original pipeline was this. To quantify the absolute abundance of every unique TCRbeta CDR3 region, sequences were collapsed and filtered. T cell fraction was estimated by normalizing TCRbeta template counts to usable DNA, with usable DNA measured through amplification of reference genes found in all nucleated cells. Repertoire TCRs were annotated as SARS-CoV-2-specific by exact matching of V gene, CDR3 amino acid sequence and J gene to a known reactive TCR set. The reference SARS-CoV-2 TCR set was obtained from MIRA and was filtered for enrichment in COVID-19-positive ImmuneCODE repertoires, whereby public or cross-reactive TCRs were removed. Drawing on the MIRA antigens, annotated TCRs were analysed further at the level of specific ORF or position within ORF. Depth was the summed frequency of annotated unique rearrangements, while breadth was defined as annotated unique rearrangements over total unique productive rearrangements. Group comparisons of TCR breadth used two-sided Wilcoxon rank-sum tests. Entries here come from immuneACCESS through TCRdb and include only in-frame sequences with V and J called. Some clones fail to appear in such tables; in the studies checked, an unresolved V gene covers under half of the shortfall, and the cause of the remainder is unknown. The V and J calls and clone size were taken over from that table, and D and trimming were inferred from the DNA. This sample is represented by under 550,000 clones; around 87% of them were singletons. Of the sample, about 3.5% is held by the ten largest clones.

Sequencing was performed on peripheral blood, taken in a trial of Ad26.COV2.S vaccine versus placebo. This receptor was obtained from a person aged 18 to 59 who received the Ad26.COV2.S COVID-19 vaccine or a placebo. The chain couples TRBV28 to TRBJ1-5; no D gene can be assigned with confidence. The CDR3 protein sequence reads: CASREGGRQPQHF. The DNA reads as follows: TGTGCCAGCAGGGAGGGAGGAAGACAGCCCCAGCATTTT.